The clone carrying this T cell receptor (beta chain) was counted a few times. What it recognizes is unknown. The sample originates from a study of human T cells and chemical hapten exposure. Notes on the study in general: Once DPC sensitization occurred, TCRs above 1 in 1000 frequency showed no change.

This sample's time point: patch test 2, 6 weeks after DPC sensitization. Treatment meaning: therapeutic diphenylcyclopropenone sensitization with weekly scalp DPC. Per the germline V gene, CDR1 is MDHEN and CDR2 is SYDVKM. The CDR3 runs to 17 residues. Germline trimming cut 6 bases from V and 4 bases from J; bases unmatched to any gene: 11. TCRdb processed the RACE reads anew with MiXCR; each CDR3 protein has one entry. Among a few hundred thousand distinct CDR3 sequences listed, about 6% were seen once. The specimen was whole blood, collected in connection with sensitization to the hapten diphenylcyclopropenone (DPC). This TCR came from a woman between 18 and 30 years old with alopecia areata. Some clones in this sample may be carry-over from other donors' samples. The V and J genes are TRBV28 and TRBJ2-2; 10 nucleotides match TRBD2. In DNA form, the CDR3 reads TGTGCCAGCAGCAAAACACTGGGACTAGCGTTCACCGGGGAGCTGTTTTTT. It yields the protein CASSKTLGLAFTGELFF.